This TCR beta chain appears in the sequencing data of a study of low-dose radiotherapy and immunotherapy resistance in tumors. Study summary: Daily, from cycle 1 day 1 and for four cycles, patients took oral aspirin 300 mg.

cDNA synthesis used a TRAV/TRBV-specific primer set for both chains. The TCRs were subjected to amplification over roughly 18 PCR cycles employing a constant-region primer in conjunction with a V-primer adapter. One entry per CDR3 protein, called by TCRdb with MiXCR from the reads. The table has 100,000 or so distinct CDR3 sequences, less than 25% seen once. This CDR3 contains 15 residues. Looked up from germline, CDR1 is SGHAT and CDR2 is FQNNGV. Trimming cost V 3 bases and J 4 bases, with 15 bases left between them. This clonotype was observed at least ten times. The time point here: after trial treatment. Treatment indicated: LDRT plus nivolumab, ipilimumab, low-dose cyclophosphamide and aspirin (RACIN trial). Donors were administered nivolumab, ipilimumab, aspirin and low-dose cyclophosphamide, together with low-dose radiotherapy.

Source: PBMCs, taken after low-dose radiotherapy plus immunotherapy. The source is a male donor with prostate cancer. The gene calls are TRBV11-2 and TRBJ2-5; D assignment may be TRBD1 or TRBD2 (6 bases each). CDR3 in DNA: TGTGCCAGCAGCTTCTGGTCAGGGGAGGCAGAGACCCAGTACTTC. This gives the protein CASSFWSGEAETQYF.